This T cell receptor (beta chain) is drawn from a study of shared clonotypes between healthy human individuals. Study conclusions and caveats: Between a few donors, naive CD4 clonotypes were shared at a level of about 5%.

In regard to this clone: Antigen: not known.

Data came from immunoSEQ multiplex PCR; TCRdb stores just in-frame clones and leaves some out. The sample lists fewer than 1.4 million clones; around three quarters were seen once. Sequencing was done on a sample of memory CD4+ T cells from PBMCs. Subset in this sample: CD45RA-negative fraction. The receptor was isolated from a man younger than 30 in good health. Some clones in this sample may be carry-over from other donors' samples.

In DNA, the CDR3 is TGTGCCAGCAGTGAATTTCAGATACAAGAGACCCAGTACTTC. It encodes CASSEFQIQETQYF. This chain joins TRBV6-1 and TRBJ2-5; D is uncertain. Trimming removed 2 bases at V and 2 bases at J, with 9 bases between. Germline CDR1 and CDR2: MNHNS and SASEGT. The CDR3 sequence is 14 residues long.